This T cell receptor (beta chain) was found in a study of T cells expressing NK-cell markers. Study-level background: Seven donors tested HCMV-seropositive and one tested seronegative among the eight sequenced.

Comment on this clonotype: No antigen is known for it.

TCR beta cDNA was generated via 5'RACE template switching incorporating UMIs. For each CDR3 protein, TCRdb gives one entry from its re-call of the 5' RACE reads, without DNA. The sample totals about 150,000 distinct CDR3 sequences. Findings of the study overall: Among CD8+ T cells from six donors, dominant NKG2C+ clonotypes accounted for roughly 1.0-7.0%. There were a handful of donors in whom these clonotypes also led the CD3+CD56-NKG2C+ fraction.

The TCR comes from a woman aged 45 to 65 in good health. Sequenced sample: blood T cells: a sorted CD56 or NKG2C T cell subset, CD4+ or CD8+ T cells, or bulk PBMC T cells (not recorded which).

CDR3 residues: CASTSAYSNQPQHF. This rearrangement joins TRBV4-1 to TRBJ1-5. The germline gives CDR1 MGHRA, CDR2 YSYEKL. CDR3 length: 14 amino acids.